Listed below are T cell receptor beta chains from one sample, sequenced in a study of identical twins. MiXCR, applied by TCRdb to the 5' RACE reads, yields one record per CDR3 protein. Altogether about 790,000 distinct CDR3 sequences are present, roughly 18% being singletons, with the ten largest covering roughly 13%. This sample was shared with a second study, whose subject was T cells expressing NK-cell markers.

The sequenced sample was PBMCs. The receptors originated from a woman younger than 30 in good health. Both conserved end residues are part of each CDR3. The order of the fields is V gene, J gene, clone size, D gene, CDR3 protein, CDR3 DNA. A D gene is named only where the DNA matches it firmly. Some rows mark clone size as missing; the rest say once, few, many or name a class of expanded clone.

>TRBV7-9|TRBJ1-1|few|.
CASSSIGTEAFF
TGTGCCAGCAGCTCAATCGGGACTGAAGCTTTCTTT
>TRBV28|TRBJ2-7|.|.
CASADLGLVYEQYF
TGTGCCAGCGCGGACTTGGGGCTCGTCTACGAGCAGTACTTC
>TRBV9|TRBJ2-7|.|.
CASSVVGGGGGEQYF
TGTGCCAGCAGCGTAGTTGGAGGGGGCGGAGGCGAGCAGTACTTC
>TRBV9|TRBJ1-4|few|.
CASSLIGGGGEKLFF
TGTGCCAGCAGCCTCATCGGTGGGGGCGGTGAAAAACTGTTTTTT
>TRBV4-2|TRBJ2-3|.|.
CASSAGSDTQYF
TGTGCCAGCAGCGCTGGATCGGATACGCAGTATTTT
>TRBV12-3/TRBV12-4|TRBJ2-1|few|.
CASSLSRLFGSYNEQFF
TGTGCCAGCAGTCTCTCCCGACTCTTTGGGTCCTACAATGAGCAGTTCTTC
>TRBV13|TRBJ1-1|few|.
CASATNDRPNTEAFF
TGTGCCAGCGCAACAAACGACAGGCCGAACACTGAAGCTTTCTTT
>TRBV7-9|TRBJ2-7|.|.
CASTLRGYEQYF
TGTGCCAGCACCCTAAGGGGTTACGAGCAGTACTTC
>TRBV5-6|TRBJ2-7|few|.
CASSLDGGGHYEQYF
TGTGCCAGCAGCTTGGACGGTGGGGGCCACTACGAGCAGTACTTC
>TRBV5-6|TRBJ1-1|.|.
CASSLRFVPEAFF
TGTGCCAGCAGCTTGCGTTTTGTCCCTGAAGCTTTCTTT
>TRBV7-7|TRBJ2-5|.|.
CASSRRSAGTNQETQYF
TGTGCTAGCAGCCGCCGTTCTGCCGGGACAAATCAAGAGACCCAGTACTTC
>TRBV20-1|TRBJ2-1|.|TRBD2
CSASSPGLAHNEQFF
TGCAGTGCTAGCAGCCCGGGACTAGCGCATAATGAGCAGTTCTTC
>TRBV6-5|TRBJ2-1|.|TRBD2
CASSSGLAGAHNEQFF
TGTGCCAGCAGTTCTGGCCTAGCGGGAGCACACAATGAGCAGTTCTTC
>TRBV11-2|TRBJ2-1|few|.
CASSVGPPGKARQFYNEQFF
TGTGCCAGCAGCGTGGGGCCTCCAGGTAAAGCTCGCCAATTCTACAATGAGCAGTTCTTC
>TRBV20-1|TRBJ1-1|.|.
CSARPGGMGTEAFF
TGCAGTGCTAGGCCGGGGGGGATGGGCACTGAAGCTTTCTTT
>TRBV3-1|TRBJ1-1|.|.
CASSRRSGEAFF
TGTGCCAGCAGTCGAAGGAGTGGTGAAGCTTTCTTT
>TRBV7-9|TRBJ2-7|.|.
CASSKTSYEQYF
TGTGCCAGCAGCAAGACAAGTTACGAGCAGTACTTC
>TRBV6-1|TRBJ2-4|few|TRBD1
CAWLQGFQNIQYF
TGTGCCTGGCTACAGGGGTTTCAAAACATTCAGTACTTC